One and the same sample provided the 28 T cell receptor beta chains below, sequenced in a study of beta chain features in type 1 diabetes. Notes on the study in general: Patients with Type 1 diabetes showed moderately but significantly shorter TCRB CDR3s in all four CD4+ subsets.

Their recognized antigens are unknown. Since all of the isolated RNA was reverse transcribed, expressed TCRB transcripts were what got sequenced. Assay used: immunoSEQ multiplex PCR; TCRdb lists only in-frame clones, some missing. This table has about 180,000 clones, approximately 7.8% appearing once. Source material: central memory CD4+ T cells from blood. Every receptor here comes from a woman aged 40 to 50 with type 1 diabetes.

The chain employs TRBV5-1 and TRBJ2-2; 8 positions match TRBD1. Germline loops: CDR1 SGHRS, CDR2 YFSETQ. The CDR3 has 15 residues. With 4 bases clipped from V and 2 bases from J, the junction kept 4 bases outside the gene matches. The CDR3 spells CASSKDRANTGELFF. The CDR3 coding sequence is TGCGCCAGCAGCAAGGACAGGGCTAACACCGGGGAGCTGTTTTTT. Variable domain in full (rest from reference TRBV5-1 and TRBJ2-2): KAGVTQTPRYLIKTRGQQVTLSCSPISGHRSVSWYQQTPGQGLQFLFEYFSETQRNKGNFPGRFSGRQFSNSRSEMNVSTLELGDSALYLCASSKDRANTGELFFGEGSRLTVL.

The chain is built from TRBV10-2 and TRBJ2-2, with unresolved D. Germline V gene data show CDR1 as WSHSY and CDR2 as SAAADI. The CDR3 sequence is 13 residues long. V was clipped by 6 bases and J by 4 bases, with 9 bases between them. Here the CDR3 reads CASSRDGTGELFF. DNA for the CDR3: TGCGCCAGCAGCCGCGATGGCACCGGGGAGCTGTTTTTT.

V usage is TRBV20-1 and J usage is TRBJ2-1; D call uncertain. V was cut by 6 bases and J by 11 bases, with 14 bases left in between. The CDR3 sequence is 11 residues long. Germline CDR1 DFQATT, CDR2 SNEGSKA (reference sequence). CDR3 sequence reads: CSAPKEVKQFF. The DNA for the CDR3 is TGCAGTGCCCCTAAAGAGGTAAAGCAGTTCTTC.

There are many counts of this clone. This CDR3 is CSADLASQETQYF. CDR3 DNA sequence: TGCAGCGCCGATCTCGCGTCTCAAGAGACCCAGTACTTC. The chain links TRBV29-1 to TRBJ2-5; the D is unclear. CDR1 and CDR2 (germline): SQVTM, ANQGSEA. The V gene lost 7 bases and the J gene lost 2 bases, with 14 bases spanning the gap. CDR3 size: 13 residues.

This clone appeared a few times. V usage is TRBV25-1 and J usage is TRBJ1-4; D might be TRBD1 (6 bases). The CDR3 has 18 amino acids. Trimming left V 3 bases short and J 5 bases short, with 22 bases between. Per germline, CDR1 MGHDK and CDR2 SYGVNS. CDR3 DNA sequence: TGTGCCAGCAGTGACTCCCAGGGGCGGGTGGGTCCCAATGAAAAACTGTTTTTT. This encodes CASSDSQGRVGPNEKLFF. Based on the CDR3 plus reference TRBV25-1 and TRBJ1-4, the full variable domain is EADIYQTPRYLVIGTGKKITLECSQTMGHDKMYWYQQDPGMELHLIHYSYGVNSTEKGDLSSESTVSRIRTEHFPLTLESARPSHTSQYLCASSDSQGRVGPNEKLFFGSGTQLSVL.

The chain recombines TRBV7-3 with TRBJ2-1; perhaps TRBD1 as D (5 bases). Germline-derived CDR1 and CDR2 are SGHTA and FQGTGA. V lost 2 bases and J lost 7, with 15 bases in between. The CDR3 sequence is 15 residues long. The CDR3 spells CASSLGQGLGNEQFF. CDR3 coding DNA: TGTGCCAGCAGCTTAGGGCAGGGTTTGGGTAATGAGCAGTTCTTC.

This clone was observed a handful of times. V usage is TRBV7-2 and J usage is TRBJ1-2; D uncertain. The germline V gene has CDR1 SGHTA and CDR2 FQGNSA. The CDR3 is 11 amino acids. V shed 1 base and J shed 7 bases, with 4 bases lying between them. The CDR3 loop reads CASSLVGGYTF. The CDR3 DNA reads TGTGCCAGCAGCTTAGTCGGTGGCTACACCTTC.

The chain couples TRBV7-2 to TRBJ2-7; 8 bases are a match to TRBD1. With 7 bases clipped from V and 1 base from J, the junction kept 6 bases outside the gene matches. Germline CDR1 and CDR2: SGHTA and FQGNSA. This CDR3 contains 14 residues. Written as DNA, the CDR3 is TGTGCCAGCACTCTTTGGACAGGGTCCTACGAGCAGTACTTC. Its translation is CASTLWTGSYEQYF.

The chain joins TRBV7-8 to TRBJ2-2; TRBD1 might be the D (5 bases). The CDR3 has 14 amino acids. The V and J ends lost 4 bases and 1 base respectively, with 7 bases between them. Germline V CDR1 and CDR2: SGHVS, FQNEAQ. In DNA, the CDR3 is TGTGCCAGCAGCTCCGACAGGAACACCGGGGAGCTGTTTTTT. As protein: CASSSDRNTGELFF.

This clone appeared a few times. CDR3 sequence (DNA): TGTGCCAGCAGGTTTTCAGGGCTGCGTCAGCCCCAGCATTTT. Residues: CASRFSGLRQPQHF. V and J are TRBV2 and TRBJ1-5; D might be TRBD1 (5 bases). The CDR3 is 14 amino acids. Trimming stripped 6 bases from V and 6 bases from J, with 15 bases between. Germline-derived CDR1 and CDR2 are SNHLY and FYNNEI.

There are a few counts of this clone. V gene TRBV5-1 combines with J gene TRBJ2-5, with 10 bases aligning to TRBD2. Losses at the gene ends were 6 bases for V and 3 bases for J; bases not matched to a gene: 8. Germline CDR1 SGHRS, CDR2 YFSETQ. CDR3 length equals 15 residues. For the CDR3, the DNA is TGCGCCAGCACTCGAGCGGGGGGGGTGGAAGAGACCCAGTACTTC. It encodes CASTRAGGVEETQYF. Combining the CDR3 with reference TRBV5-1 and TRBJ2-5 gives the whole variable domain KAGVTQTPRYLIKTRGQQVTLSCSPISGHRSVSWYQQTPGQGLQFLFEYFSETQRNKGNFPGRFSGRQFSNSRSEMNVSTLELGDSALYLCASTRAGGVEETQYFGPGTRLLVL.

The rearrangement uses TRBV28 and TRBJ1-5; 8 bases are a match to TRBD1. CDR1 is MDHEN and CDR2 is SYDVKM in the germline V gene. The CDR3 covers 14 residues. V lost 6 bases, J lost 3 bases, and 4 bases stayed unmatched. CDR3 nucleotide sequence: TGTGCCAGCAGCCCGACAGGGGACAATCAGCCCCAGCATTTT. Its translation is CASSPTGDNQPQHF.

This rearrangement joins TRBV5-4 to TRBJ2-3; TRBD2 aligns across 9 bases. This CDR3 comprises 17 residues. The ends lost 3 bases at V and 3 bases at J; junction bases unmatched: 11. The germline V gene encodes CDR1 SGHNT and CDR2 YYREEE (reference sequence). CDR3 sequence: CASSSRRAAGGTDTQYF. Here the CDR3 DNA reads TGTGCCAGCAGCTCGAGACGAGCAGCGGGGGGTACAGATACGCAGTATTTT.

The sample holds many counts of this clone. The chain has TRBV6-5 and TRBJ2-2, with D hard to call. Germline V gives CDR1 MNHEY, CDR2 SVGAGI. The CDR3 length is 15 residues. Trimming stripped 2 bases from V and 5 bases from J, with 12 bases between. Here the CDR3 DNA reads TGTGCCAGCAGTTACGACGCTAGAAGGACCGGGGAGCTGTTTTTT. This codes for CASSYDARRTGELFF.

This clone was observed a few times. The V call is TRBV7-2, the J call TRBJ2-7, with D perhaps TRBD2 (5 bases). Germline V CDR1 and CDR2: SGHTA, FQGNSA. V was pared by 5 bases and J by 2 bases, with 13 bases between. The CDR3 covers 14 residues. Written as DNA, the CDR3 is TGTGCCAGCAGCGCACGCCCGAGGGCCTACGAGCAGTACTTC. Amino acid sequence: CASSARPRAYEQYF.

This clone came up a few times. The V gene is TRBV5-4, the J gene TRBJ2-3; D is perhaps TRBD2 (5 bases). The CDR3 is 14 amino acids. V lost 4 bases and J 2 bases, leaving 11 bases between the germline ends. Germline loops: CDR1 SGHNT, CDR2 YYREEE (reference sequence). CDR3 region: CASSRPEATDTQYF. CDR3 bases: TGTGCCAGCAGCCGACCGGAGGCCACAGATACGCAGTATTTT. Supplemented by reference TRBV5-4 and TRBJ2-3, the full variable domain reads ETGVTQSPTHLIKTRGQQVTLRCSSQSGHNTVSWYQQALGQGPQFIFQYYREEENGRGNFPPRFSGLQFPNYSSELNVNALELDDSALYLCASSRPEATDTQYFGPGTRLTVL.

Here the CDR3 reads CASSSRENNEQFF. The DNA of the CDR3 is TGTGCCAGCAGCTCCCGGGAGAACAATGAGCAGTTCTTC. This chain connects TRBV4-2 to TRBJ2-1; D may be TRBD2 (6 bases). The CDR3 has 13 amino acids. Looked up from germline, CDR1 is LGHNA and CDR2 is YNFKEQ. V dropped 5 bases and J dropped 5 bases, with 10 bases sitting between them.

This clone was detected a few times. The chain combines TRBV4-2 with TRBJ2-5; weak D call: TRBD2 (6 bases). The CDR3 is 15 amino acids. In germline, CDR1 is LGHNA, CDR2 YNFKEQ. Trimming cost V 1 base and J 0 bases, with 9 bases left between them. The CDR3 protein is CASSQGGDYQETQYF. The CDR3 DNA reads as TGTGCCAGCAGCCAAGGGGGGGACTACCAAGAGACCCAGTACTTC.

The table lists this clone with many counts. The V and J genes are TRBV29-1 and TRBJ2-3; the D gene is possibly TRBD1 (6 bases). Trimming cost V 6 bases and J 5 bases, with 15 bases left between them. Germline V gene data show CDR1 as SQVTM and CDR2 as ANQGSEA. The CDR3 has 13 residues. As DNA, the CDR3 is TGCAGCGTCACAGGGATCGCGGAAGATACGCAGTATTTT. Translated, it gives CSVTGIAEDTQYF.

V is TRBV7-2 and J is TRBJ2-1; maybe TRBD2 (7 bases). There are 16 residues in the CDR3. Per the germline V gene, CDR1 is SGHTA and CDR2 is FQGNSA. Trimming left V 1 base short and J 5 bases short, with 15 bases between. Here the CDR3 DNA reads TGTGCCAGCAGCTTAGAGTCCGCGGGGGCCGACAATGAGCAGTTCTTC. Residues: CASSLESAGADNEQFF.

The chain links TRBV2 to TRBJ1-6; D might be TRBD1 (5 bases). The CDR3 runs to 14 residues. V was shortened by 2 bases and J by 7 bases, with 9 bases between the two germline ends. Germline CDR1 and CDR2: SNHLY and FYNNEI. CDR3 in amino acids: CASSEQGGNSPLHF. In nucleotides, the CDR3 is TGTGCCAGCAGTGAACAGGGTGGCAATTCACCCCTCCACTTT.

The rearrangement links TRBV9 to TRBJ1-4; D not certain. Trimming took 3 bases from V and 0 from J, leaving 6 bases between them. Germline V gene lookup returns CDR1 SGDLS and CDR2 YYNGEE. This CDR3 has 14 amino acids. The CDR3 DNA follows: TGTGCCAGCAGCGCAGGATCAACTAATGAAAAACTGTTTTTT. Translating gives CASSAGSTNEKLFF.

The table lists this clone with a few counts. The sample carries other DNA sequences with the same CDR3. The V and J genes are TRBV27 and TRBJ1-2, with 7 bases aligning to TRBD1. The V segment lost 9 bases and the J segment 4 bases; nucleotides outside the gene matches: 2. The V gene's germline CDR1 is MNHEY and CDR2 SMNVEV (reference sequence). The CDR3 has 11 amino acids. The CDR3 sequence: CASRDSYGYTF. CDR3 sequence (DNA): TGTGCCAGTCGGGACAGCTATGGCTACACCTTC.

Only a few counts were recorded for this clone. CDR3: CASSPPGHLLDGYTF. The CDR3 region has the DNA TGTGCCAGCTCACCACCGGGACACTTATTGGATGGCTACACCTTC. The V call is TRBV18, the J call TRBJ1-2; D is possibly TRBD1 (6 bases). Germline V gene sequence: CDR1 KGHSH, CDR2 LQKENI. With 0 bases removed from V and 6 bases from J, the gap between germline ends came to 14 bases. The CDR3 totals 15 residues.

This clone came up a few times. This sequence joins TRBV6-5 and TRBJ1-2; 7 nucleotides line up with TRBD1. This CDR3 region has 12 residues. In germline, CDR1 is MNHEY, CDR2 SVGAGI. After removal of 6 bases from V and 7 bases from J, the junction contained 5 bases not matched to a gene. This CDR3 is CASSPGGRGYTF. CDR3 DNA: TGTGCCAGCAGCCCAGGGGGACGTGGCTACACCTTC.

The V and J genes are TRBV5-1 and TRBJ2-1; TRBD1 matches at 11 bases. The length of the CDR3 is 16 residues. Germline V gives CDR1 SGHRS, CDR2 YFSETQ. Trimming took 0 bases from V and 2 from J; bases not matched to a gene: 1. The CDR3 is CASSLGTGGAYNEQFF. The CDR3 nucleotides are TGCGCCAGCAGCTTGGGGACAGGGGGCGCCTACAATGAGCAGTTCTTC.

In this sample, this clone turned up many times. The chain is built from TRBV2 and TRBJ2-5; 10 bases fit TRBD2. Trimming at V came to 8 bases and at J to 5 bases, leaving 11 bases not matched to a gene. The CDR3 extends over 15 amino acids. CDR1 is SNHLY and CDR2 is FYNNEI in the germline V gene. The CDR3 DNA reads as TGTGCCAGCGGCAGAGCGGGAGGGCCTGGGGAGACCCAGTACTTC. Its translation is CASGRAGGPGETQYF.

V gene TRBV5-1 combines with J gene TRBJ2-7, with TRBD1 matching over 7 bases. This CDR3 comprises 14 residues. The ends lost 0 bases at V and 7 bases at J; junction bases unmatched: 7. The germline CDR1 and CDR2 sequences are SGHRS and YFSETQ. Here the CDR3 DNA reads TGCGCCAGCAGCTTGGAGACTCCAGGGGGTGAGCAGTACTTC. It codes for CASSLETPGGEQYF.